This T cell receptor (beta chain) was recorded in a study of CD8 T cells in Susac syndrome. The CDR3 runs to 15 residues. V was trimmed by 0 bases and J by 4 bases, leaving 12 bases between them. CDR1 and CDR2 from the germline V gene are MGHRA and YSYEKL. Random hexamers were used to reverse transcribe the RNA input (about 0.5 to 1 ug). TCRdb analysed the immunoSEQ multiplex PCR reads with MiXCR anew, one entry per CDR3 protein. The sample lists about 440,000 distinct CDR3 sequences, around 85% occurring once. Sequencing input: CD8+ T cells from PBMCs. The chain employs TRBV4-1 and TRBJ1-2; D call uncertain. The receptor was derived from a human donor with multiple sclerosis. In DNA form, the CDR3 reads TGCGCCAGCAGCCAAGAATATCGGGAGTTCTATGGCTACACCTTC. This gives the protein CASSQEYREFYGYTF.